The rows below give T cell receptor beta chains drawn from one sample of a study of shared clonotypes between healthy human individuals. The assay was immunoSEQ multiplex PCR, and TCRdb's table has in-frame clones only and misses some. The sample holds around 2,000,000 clones; roughly 94% are singletons and the top ten take about 1.1%. The sample comprised naive CD8+ T cells sorted from blood. These receptors were collected from a man younger than 35 in good health. Both conserved end residues are part of each CDR3. A D gene is named only where the DNA matches it firmly.

>TRBV6-5|TRBD2|TRBJ2-1
CASSQTAGGPNEQFF
>TRBV7-9|TRBD2|TRBJ2-1
CATKTSGGSNEQFF
>TRBV27|NA|TRBJ1-5
CASSLGGSNQPQHF
>TRBV2|NA|TRBJ2-7
CASSLLEQAVSYEQYF
>TRBV4-3|TRBD1|TRBJ1-2
CASSQGHGTGLILANYGYTF
>TRBV4-1|TRBD2|TRBJ2-3
CASSQESSGRARDTQYF
>TRBV5-1|TRBD2|TRBJ2-7
CASSLGDYSYEQYF
>TRBV9|TRBD2|TRBJ2-5
CASSGVAGVLETQYF
>TRBV6-5|NA|TRBJ2-7
CASSTTSNYEQYF
>TRBV7-9|NA|TRBJ1-5
CASSLVQENQPQHF
>TRBV7-9|NA|TRBJ2-7
CASSPPPGNEQYF
>TRBV7-9|NA|TRBJ2-7
CASSPGGGAPYEQYF
>TRBV7-9|TRBD1|TRBJ2-2
CASSLGYGQGAYTGELFF
>TRBV28|NA|TRBJ2-5
CASSSPRDSQETQYF
>TRBV2|NA|TRBJ2-2
CARLNGNTGELFF
>TRBV5-6|NA|TRBJ2-3
CASSLWGGSTDTQYF
>TRBV4-2|NA|TRBJ2-2
CASSQTGSAGANTGELFF
>TRBV21-1|NA|TRBJ1-1
CASSFRLSREMNTEAFF
>TRBV15|TRBD2|TRBJ2-1
CATSQTSGGTGNEQFF
>TRBV5-1|NA|TRBJ2-1
CASSLVIFGYNEQFF
>TRBV7-3|NA|TRBJ2-2
CASSLSASNTGELFF
>TRBV5-1|TRBD2|TRBJ2-1
CASSFLSGRLNEQFF
>TRBV9|NA|TRBJ2-7
CASSVEGSSSYEQYF
>TRBV25-1|NA|TRBJ1-1
CASSVQGGDTEAFF
>TRBV5-6|NA|TRBJ1-3
CASSQTPNTIYF
>TRBV27|NA|TRBJ1-2
CASSLHQETYGYTF
>TRBV27|NA|TRBJ2-7
CASSLSGRGFPYEQYF
>TRBV9|NA|TRBJ1-4
CASSVGGSTNEKLFF
>TRBV6-5|NA|TRBJ1-4
CASSYSGGSYEKLFF
>TRBV5-4|TRBD2|TRBJ2-5
CASSPTSGGPNF
>TRBV14|NA|TRBJ2-7
CASSQADRRYEQYF
>TRBV4-1|TRBD2|TRBJ2-2
CASSHIAGGPGTGELFF
>TRBV7-9|NA|TRBJ2-3
CASSPHFSNTQYF
>TRBV27|NA|TRBJ2-2
CASSSGRQPWELFF
>TRBV5-6|TRBD2|TRBJ2-3
CASSPGMSGREADTQYF
>TRBV18|TRBD2|TRBJ2-7
CASSLRAGEDEQYF
>TRBV5-1|TRBD1|TRBJ1-2
CASSLAGQGDGYTF
>TRBV30|NA|TRBJ2-3
CAWDLGDTQYF